The present entry profiles one T cell receptor (beta chain) with its context. The sample's treatment: randomized to nivolumab then ipilimumab (arm A) or the reverse (arm B). Live CD3+CD8+ CD19− CD56− cells were sorted from PBMCs. The data stem from a study of sequential checkpoint blockade in melanoma. Study-level background: Patients were randomized 1:1 to nivolumab-then-ipilimumab or ipilimumab-then-nivolumab first-line. Both treatment sequences were followed by maintenance nivolumab.

This table comes from immunoSEQ multiplex PCR, and its TCRdb copy is limited to in-frame clones, with some not included. Here the sample spans tens of thousands of clones, 75% to 90% being singletons. The CDR3 has 15 residues. Germline CDR1 reads MNHNS; CDR2 reads SASEGT. J was trimmed by 5 bases and V by 2 bases; bases with no gene match: 8. This chain joins TRBV6-1 and TRBJ2-5, with 7 bases aligning to TRBD1. Sequenced material: CD8+ T cells sorted from blood (inferred from file names), taken from a patient given nivolumab and ipilimumab in sequence. The TCR sequence derives from a human donor with melanoma. Here the CDR3 reads CASSESPDRVETQYF. CDR3 DNA sequence: TGTGCCAGCAGTGAATCCCCCGACAGGGTGGAGACCCAGTACTTC.